A selection of T cell receptor beta chains follows, all from one sample in a study of blood T cell repertoires in COVID-19. Using immunoSEQ multiplex PCR, the repertoire was profiled, and TCRdb retains in-frame clones only, with some absent. The sample lists 35,000 to 50,000 clones; roughly 84% were seen once. Sequencing was done on a sample of peripheral blood. Receptor source: a man aged 65-85 years with acute or convalescent COVID-19. CDR3s include the opening cysteine and the closing phenylalanine or tryptophan. The D gene is left open where the match is weak. Some rows mark clone size as missing; the rest say once, few, many or name a class of expanded clone.

v_gene	j_gene	abundance	d_gene	CDR3aa	CDR3nt
TRBV7-3	TRBJ1-5	-	-	CASSRQGNQPQHF	TGTGCCAGCAGCAGACAGGGCAATCAGCCCCAGCATTTT
TRBV11-2	TRBJ1-2	-	TRBD1	CASSLRRTGGDYGYTF	TGTGCCAGCAGCTTAAGGCGGACAGGGGGGGACTATGGCTACACCTTC
TRBV12-3/TRBV12-4	TRBJ2-7	-	TRBD1	CASSPAGQVIQYF	TGTGCCAGCAGTCCCGCGGGACAGGTTATTCAGTACTTC
TRBV4-2	TRBJ2-1	-	TRBD2	CASSQEMAGGSEFF	TGTGCCAGCAGCCAAGAGATGGCGGGAGGTTCGGAGTTCTTC
TRBV7-2	TRBJ1-3	-	-	CASTRTFGPGNTIYF	TGTGCCAGCACGAGGACATTCGGCCCTGGAAACACCATATATTTT
TRBV5-5	TRBJ1-4	once	-	CASSKDSLINEKLFF	TGTGCCAGCAGCAAGGACAGTCTTATTAATGAAAAACTGTTTTTT
TRBV19	TRBJ2-3	-	-	CASSIGISTSTDTQYF	TGTGCCAGTAGTATCGGTATCTCTACTAGCACAGATACGCAGTATTTT
TRBV7-8	TRBJ1-5	-	TRBD1	CASSLGTGGVQPQHF	TGTGCCAGCAGCCTCGGGACAGGGGGCGTACAGCCCCAGCATTTT
TRBV7-7	TRBJ2-1	-	TRBD1	CASSSTGGNEQFF	TGTGCCAGCAGCTCCACAGGGGGCAATGAGCAGTTCTTC
TRBV10-3	TRBJ2-5	-	TRBD1	CAIGTGGETQYF	TGTGCCATTGGGACAGGGGGAGAGACCCAGTACTTC
TRBV28	TRBJ1-6	-	TRBD1	CASLQGGRLLSPLHF	TGTGCCAGCCTTCAGGGGGGTCGACTTCTCTCACCCCTCCACTTT